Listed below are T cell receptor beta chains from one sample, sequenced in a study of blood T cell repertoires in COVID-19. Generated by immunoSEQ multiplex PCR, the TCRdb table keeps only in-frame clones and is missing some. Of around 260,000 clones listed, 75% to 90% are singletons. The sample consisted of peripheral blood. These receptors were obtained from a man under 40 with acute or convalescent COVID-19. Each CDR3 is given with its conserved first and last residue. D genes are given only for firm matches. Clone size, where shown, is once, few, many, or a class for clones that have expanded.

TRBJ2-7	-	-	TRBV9	TGTGCCAGCAGCGTAAGGGGGGGGCCTTTAGTCCCCTACGAGCAGTACTTC	CASSVRGGPLVPYEQYF
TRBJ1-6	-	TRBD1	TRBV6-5	TGTGCCAGCAGAGTCACGGGACAGCTAAATTCACCCCTCCACTTT	CASRVTGQLNSPLHF
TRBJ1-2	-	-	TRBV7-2	TGTGCCAGCAGCTTGGACAAGAACTATGGCTACACCTTC	CASSLDKNYGYTF
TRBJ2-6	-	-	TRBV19	TGTGCCAGTAGAGACAGCTCTGGGGCCAACGTCCTGACTTTC	CASRDSSGANVLTF
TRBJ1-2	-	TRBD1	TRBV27	TGTGCCAGCAGTGGGACAGGGACATATGGCTACACCTTC	CASSGTGTYGYTF
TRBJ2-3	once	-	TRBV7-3	TGTGCCAGCAGCCTCGGGCGGGGACAGACCACAGATACGCAGTATTTT	CASSLGRGQTTDTQYF
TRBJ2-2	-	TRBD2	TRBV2	TGTGCCAGCAGTGTAACCGCGGGGGGGCGTATCACCGGGGAGCTGTTTTTT	CASSVTAGGRITGELFF
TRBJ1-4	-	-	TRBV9	TGTGCCAGCAGCGCCGGGACAACTAATGAAAAACTGTTTTTT	CASSAGTTNEKLFF
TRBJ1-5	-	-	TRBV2	TGTGCCAGCAGTATAAGGGGTAGCAATCAGCCCCAGCATTTT	CASSIRGSNQPQHF
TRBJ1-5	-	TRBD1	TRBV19	TGTGCCAGTAGTATTGATGTAAGGCAGGGGGCAGGACAGCCCCAGCATTTT	CASSIDVRQGAGQPQHF
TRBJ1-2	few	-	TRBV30	TGTGCCTGGAGTCGGGACATCTATGGCTACACCTTC	CAWSRDIYGYTF
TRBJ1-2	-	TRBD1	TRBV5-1	TGCGCCAGCAGTACAACAGGGGGCAAGAGCTATGGCTACACCTTC	CASSTTGGKSYGYTF
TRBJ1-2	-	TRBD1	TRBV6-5	TGTGCCAGCACCGAGGACAGGGCCAGAGGCTACACCTTC	CASTEDRARGYTF
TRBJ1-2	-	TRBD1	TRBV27	TGTGCCAGTAGGGACAGATTCTATGGCTACACCTTC	CASRDRFYGYTF
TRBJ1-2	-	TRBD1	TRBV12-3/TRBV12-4	TGTGCCAGCAACTCGGACAGGGATGGAGGCTACACCTTC	CASNSDRDGGYTF
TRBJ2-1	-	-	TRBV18	TGTGCCAGCTCATTGGCGAACAGGGCAAAGGAGCAGTTCTTC	CASSLANRAKEQFF
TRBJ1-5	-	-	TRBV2	TGTGCCAGCAGTGAAACCCGGAGGGACAATCAGCCCCAGCATTTT	CASSETRRDNQPQHF
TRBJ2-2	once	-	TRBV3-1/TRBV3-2	TGTGCCAGCAGCCAAGATCCCTTTCCTCTTTCCTCCCCGATTCCAGCGAACACCGGGGAGCTGTTTTTT	CASSQDPFPLSSPIPANTGELFF
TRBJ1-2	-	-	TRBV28	TGTGCCAGCCGTACAACTAACTATGGCTACACCTTC	CASRTTNYGYTF
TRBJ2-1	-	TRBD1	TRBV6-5	TGTGCCAGCAGTTCGGACAGGGGGGGCAACAATGAGCAGTTCTTC	CASSSDRGGNNEQFF